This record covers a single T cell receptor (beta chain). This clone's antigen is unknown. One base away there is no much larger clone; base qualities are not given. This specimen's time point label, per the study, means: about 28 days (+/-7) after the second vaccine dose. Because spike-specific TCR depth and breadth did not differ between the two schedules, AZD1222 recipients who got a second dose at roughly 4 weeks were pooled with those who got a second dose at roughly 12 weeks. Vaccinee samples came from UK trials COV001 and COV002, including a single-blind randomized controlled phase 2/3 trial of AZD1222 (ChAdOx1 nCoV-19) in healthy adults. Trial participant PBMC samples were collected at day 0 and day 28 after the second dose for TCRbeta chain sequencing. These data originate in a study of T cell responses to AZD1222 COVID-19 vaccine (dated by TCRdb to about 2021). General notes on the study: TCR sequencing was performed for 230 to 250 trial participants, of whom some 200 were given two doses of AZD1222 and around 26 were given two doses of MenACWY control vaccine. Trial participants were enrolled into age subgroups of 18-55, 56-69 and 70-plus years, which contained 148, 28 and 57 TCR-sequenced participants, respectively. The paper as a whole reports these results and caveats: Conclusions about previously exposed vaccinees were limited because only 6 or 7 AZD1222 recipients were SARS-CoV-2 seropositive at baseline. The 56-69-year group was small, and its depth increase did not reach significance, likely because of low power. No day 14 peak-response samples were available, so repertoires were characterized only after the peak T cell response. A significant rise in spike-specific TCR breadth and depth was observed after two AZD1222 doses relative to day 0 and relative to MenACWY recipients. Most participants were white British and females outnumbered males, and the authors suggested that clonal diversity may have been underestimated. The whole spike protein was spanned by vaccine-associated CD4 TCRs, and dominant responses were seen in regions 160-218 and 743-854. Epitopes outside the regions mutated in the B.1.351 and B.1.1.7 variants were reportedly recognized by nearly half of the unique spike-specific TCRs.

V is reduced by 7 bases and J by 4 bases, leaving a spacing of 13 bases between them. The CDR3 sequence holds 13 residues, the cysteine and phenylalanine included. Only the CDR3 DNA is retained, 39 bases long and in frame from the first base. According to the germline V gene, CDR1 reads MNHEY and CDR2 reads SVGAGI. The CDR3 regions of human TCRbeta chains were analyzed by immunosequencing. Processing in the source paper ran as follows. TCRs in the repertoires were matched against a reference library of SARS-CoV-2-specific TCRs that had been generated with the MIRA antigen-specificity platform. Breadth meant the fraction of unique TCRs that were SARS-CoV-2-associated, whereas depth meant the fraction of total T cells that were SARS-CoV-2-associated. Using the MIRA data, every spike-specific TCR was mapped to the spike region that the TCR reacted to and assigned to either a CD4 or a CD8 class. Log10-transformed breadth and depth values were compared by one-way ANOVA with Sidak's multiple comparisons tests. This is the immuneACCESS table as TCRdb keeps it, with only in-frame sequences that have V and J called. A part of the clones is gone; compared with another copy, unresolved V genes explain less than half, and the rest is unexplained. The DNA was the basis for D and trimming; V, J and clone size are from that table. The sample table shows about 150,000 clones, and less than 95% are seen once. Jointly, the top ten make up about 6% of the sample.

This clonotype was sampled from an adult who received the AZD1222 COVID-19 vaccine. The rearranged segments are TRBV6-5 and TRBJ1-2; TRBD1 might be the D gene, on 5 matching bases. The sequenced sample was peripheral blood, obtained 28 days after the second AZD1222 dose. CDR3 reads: CASTKTVLYGYTF. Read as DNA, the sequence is TGTGCCAGCACTAAGACAGTGCTCTATGGCTACACCTTC.